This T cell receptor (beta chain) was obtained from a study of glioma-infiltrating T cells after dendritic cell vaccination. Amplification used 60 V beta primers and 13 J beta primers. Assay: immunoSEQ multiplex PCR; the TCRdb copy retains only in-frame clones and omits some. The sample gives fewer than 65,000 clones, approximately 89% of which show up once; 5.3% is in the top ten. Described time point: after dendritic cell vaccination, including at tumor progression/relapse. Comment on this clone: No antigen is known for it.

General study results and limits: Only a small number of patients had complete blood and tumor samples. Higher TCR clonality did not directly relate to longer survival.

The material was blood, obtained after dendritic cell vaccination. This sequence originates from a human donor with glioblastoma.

CDR3 sequence (DNA): TGCGCCAGCAGCTTGGTTTCTAGCGGGACCCTCGAGCAGTACTTC. As protein: CASSLVSSGTLEQYF. The chain uses TRBV5-1 and TRBJ2-7; 9 positions agree with TRBD2. CDR3 length equals 15 residues. The germline CDR1 and CDR2 sequences are SGHRS and YFSETQ. J gave up 6 bases and V 0 bases, and 7 bases lay outside the gene matches.